This entry is about one T cell receptor beta chain. The antigen remains unidentified. Likely a read error: the CDR3 ends without its conserved phenylalanine or tryptophan. It is unclear where the CDR3 begins or ends on the DNA, so no DNA is shown, and the CDR3 is as TCRdb lists it. PCR involved 60 Vbeta and 13 Jbeta primers. Assay used: immunoSEQ multiplex PCR; TCRdb lists only in-frame clones, some missing. Of more than 85,000 clones in the sample, 60% to 85% were seen once. These data belong to a study of cytomegalovirus exposure and HLA in healthy donors. Overall study results and limits: Among the CMV-associated chains, three were confirmed in vitro as specific for CMV antigens.

Looked up from germline, CDR1 is KGHSH and CDR2 is LQKENI. The CDR3 is made up of 13 amino acids, end residues included. The chain couples TRBV18 to TRBJ2-7; the DNA was not compared with TRBD2, the D call given in the table. Sequenced input: PBMCs. This clonotype was sampled from a male donor in good health and CMV-seronegative. This CDR3 is CASSPGASGYHVP.